This T cell receptor (beta chain) appears in the sequencing data of a study of technical replicates of blood from a handful of donors (dated by TCRdb to between 2016 and 2019). To note about this clone: No antigen is known for it. There are no base qualities to consult, and no much larger clone falls within one base.

CDR1 and CDR2 were assigned from the germline V gene (reference sequence) as MNHEY and SMNVEV. V gives up 8 bases and J gives up 3 bases, and the segment between their germline ends measures 14 bases. The CDR3 measures 13 amino acids from cysteine to phenylalanine. Here the CDR3 DNA is all that survives: 39 bases in frame from base 1. The library was prepared using the immunoSEQ multiplex PCR assay. Held by TCRdb, this immuneACCESS table contains in-frame sequences only and omits some clones. Under half of the omission traces to an unresolved V gene where checked; the cause of the rest is unknown. For this sample the table gives more than 90,000 clones, of which just over 95% were detected only once. Of the sample, roughly 0.21% falls within the top ten clones.

The chain is encoded by TRBV27 joined to TRBJ2-7; TRBD2 could be the D gene, as 6 bases match. The receptor was isolated from a human donor in good health. The material sequenced was T cells isolated from PBMCs. Here is the DNA: TGTGCCAGCGGGACTTTTCGGGACTACGAGCAGTACTTC. Translated, this is CASGTFRDYEQYF.